This T cell receptor (beta chain) was sequenced in a study of beta chain features in type 1 diabetes. Study at large: Across every sample, around 98 million sorted cells were examined in total. Whole-study findings and limits: Healthy donors had naive, central memory and Treg TCRB repertoires that appeared less similar than those seen among patients. In every one of the four CD4+ subsets, TCRB CDR3s were moderately but significantly shorter in Type 1 diabetes patients.

Expressed TCRB transcripts were sequenced, since all the RNA that had been isolated was reverse transcribed. Assay used: immunoSEQ multiplex PCR; TCRdb lists only in-frame clones, some missing. The sample has about 340,000 clones, approximately 15% seen once. A word on this clone: Its target is unknown.

Germline CDR1 and CDR2: KGHSH and LQKENI. The length of the CDR3 is 15 residues. V shed 2 bases and J shed 2 bases, with 10 bases lying between them. Post-sort purity exceeded 95% for all sorted populations. Specimen: naive CD4+ T cells from blood. This TCR came from a woman aged 18-29 years with type 1 diabetes. J is TRBJ2-1 and V is TRBV18; tentative D call: TRBD1 (6 bases). The CDR3 reads CASSPSTGTYNEQFF. The DNA of the CDR3 is TGTGCCAGCTCACCATCAACAGGGACCTACAATGAGCAGTTCTTC.